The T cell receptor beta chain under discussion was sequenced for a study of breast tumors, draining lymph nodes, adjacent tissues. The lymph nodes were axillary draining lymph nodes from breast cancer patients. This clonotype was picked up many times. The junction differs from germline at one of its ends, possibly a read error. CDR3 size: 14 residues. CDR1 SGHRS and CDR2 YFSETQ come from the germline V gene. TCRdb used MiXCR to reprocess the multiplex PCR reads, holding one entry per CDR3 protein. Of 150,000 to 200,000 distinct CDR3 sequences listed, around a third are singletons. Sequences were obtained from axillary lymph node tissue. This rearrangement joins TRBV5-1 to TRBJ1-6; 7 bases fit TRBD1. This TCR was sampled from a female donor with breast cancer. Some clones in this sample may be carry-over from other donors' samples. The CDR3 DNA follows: TGCGCCAGCAGCTTGGACAGGGGAAATTCCCCCCTCCACTTT. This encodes CASSLDRGNSPLHF. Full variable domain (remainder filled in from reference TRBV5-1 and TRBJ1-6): KAGVTQTPRYLIKTRGQQVTLSCSPISGHRSVSWYQQTPGQGLQFLFEYFSETQRNKGNFPGRFSGRQFSNSRSEMNVSTLELGDSALYLCASSLDRGNSPLHFGNGTRLTVT.